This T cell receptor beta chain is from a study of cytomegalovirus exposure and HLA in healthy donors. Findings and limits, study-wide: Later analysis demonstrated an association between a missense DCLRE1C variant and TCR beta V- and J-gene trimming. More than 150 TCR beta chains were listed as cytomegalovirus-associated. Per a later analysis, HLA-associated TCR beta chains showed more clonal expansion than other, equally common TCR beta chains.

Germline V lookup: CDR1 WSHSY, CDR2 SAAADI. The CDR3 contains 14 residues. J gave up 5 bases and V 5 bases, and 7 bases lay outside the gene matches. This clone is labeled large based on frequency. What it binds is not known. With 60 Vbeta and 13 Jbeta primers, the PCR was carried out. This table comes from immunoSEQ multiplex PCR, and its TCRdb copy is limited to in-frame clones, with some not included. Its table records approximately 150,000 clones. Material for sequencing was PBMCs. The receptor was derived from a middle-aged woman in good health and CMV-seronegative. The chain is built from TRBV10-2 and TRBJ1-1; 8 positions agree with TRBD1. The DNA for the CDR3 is TGCGCCAGCAGTCTACAGGGGGATGAAACTGAAGCTTTCTTT. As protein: CASSLQGDETEAFF.